Shown below are 27 T cell receptor beta chains from a single sample sequenced in a study of CD8+CD57+ T cells in acquired aplastic anemia. Profiling of TCR beta VDJ combinations and CDR3 sequences used genomic DNA as template. TCRdb fed the reads into MiXCR, producing one record per CDR3 protein. The sample holds roughly 300,000 distinct CDR3 sequences, 56% seen once. The sequencing input was sorted CD4+, CD8+, or CD8+CD57+ T cells (not recorded which) from PBMCs. These receptors came from a human donor with severe aplastic anemia or a healthy control (not recorded which).

The genes are TRBV25-1 and TRBJ2-7, with D perhaps matching TRBD1 (6 bases). V shed 8 bases and J shed 2 bases, with 16 bases lying between them. Germline CDR1 MGHDK, CDR2 SYGVNS. The CDR3 is made up of 14 amino acids. In DNA form, the CDR3 reads TGTGCCAGCCGCCCTAGGGACAAGACCTACGAGCAGTACTTC. Translation: CASRPRDKTYEQYF.

The chain links TRBV2 to TRBJ1-2; 7 bases are shared with TRBD1. This CDR3 has 14 residues. Germline V gene lookup returns CDR1 SNHLY and CDR2 FYNNEI. Trimming took 6 bases from V and 5 from J; bases not matched to a gene: 9. CDR3 sequence (DNA): TGTGCCAGCAGCCTGCTAGGGGGCGGATATGGCTACACCTTC. It specifies CASSLLGGGYGYTF.

V and J are TRBV7-9 and TRBJ1-1, with a tentative D call TRBD1 (5 bases). There are 15 residues in the CDR3. Trimming removed 7 bases at V and 1 base at J, with 16 bases between. Germline V gene sequence: CDR1 SEHNR, CDR2 FQNEAQ (reference sequence). The CDR3 loop reads CASTYLWGGNTEAFF. CDR3 in DNA: TGTGCCAGCACTTACCTCTGGGGGGGGAACACTGAAGCTTTCTTT.

This sequence joins TRBV20-1 and TRBJ1-5; 7 bases are a match to TRBD1. Looked up from germline, CDR1 is DFQATT and CDR2 is SNEGSKA (reference sequence). The V and J ends lost 8 bases and 6 bases, in that order; junction bases with no gene match: 10. The CDR3 is made up of 13 amino acids. The CDR3: CSLRRGRPQPQHF. In nucleotides, the CDR3 is TGCAGTTTAAGGAGGGGGCGCCCTCAGCCCCAGCATTTT.

This clonotype was detected many times. The J gene is TRBJ1-1, the V gene TRBV5-1; D is undetermined. This CDR3 contains 15 residues. Germline-derived CDR1 and CDR2 are SGHRS and YFSETQ. V lost 7 bases and J 0 bases, leaving 16 bases between the germline ends. The CDR3 reads CASGKSPGMNTEAFF. The CDR3 nucleotides read TGCGCCAGCGGAAAGTCACCCGGCATGAACACTGAAGCTTTCTTT.

This chain joins TRBV7-2 and TRBJ1-1, with D possibly TRBD1 on 5 matching bases. Germline CDR1 SGHTA, CDR2 FQGNSA. The CDR3 covers 12 residues. V lost 5 bases and J 6 bases, leaving 10 bases between the germline ends. The CDR3 loop reads CASSLDRAEAFF. Here the CDR3 DNA reads TGTGCCAGCAGCCTAGACAGAGCTGAAGCTTTCTTT.

The chain links TRBV2 to TRBJ2-2; D not certain. V was shortened by 7 bases and J by 4 bases, with 10 bases between the two germline ends. The germline CDR1 and CDR2 sequences are SNHLY and FYNNEI. The CDR3 consists of 13 residues. For the CDR3, the DNA is TGTGCCAGCACTATGTCTGGCACCGGGGAGCTGTTTTTT. Amino acids: CASTMSGTGELFF.

This clonotype was recorded at least ten times. This chain links TRBV12-3 or TRBV12-4 with TRBJ1-2, with unresolved D. The germline V and J ends were trimmed by 3 bases and 4 bases, with 15 bases remaining between them. The CDR3 contains 15 residues. This chain's CDR3 is CASSLEGVPSYGYTF. In DNA, the CDR3 is TGTGCCAGCAGTTTGGAGGGCGTCCCATCCTATGGCTACACCTTC.

This clonotype has at least ten counts. This sequence joins TRBV5-5 and TRBJ1-1; the D gene is possibly TRBD1 (6 bases). Germline V lookup: CDR1 SGHKS, CDR2 YYEKEE (reference sequence). This CDR3 has 15 amino acids. V was trimmed by 6 bases and J by 1 base, leaving 16 bases between them. CDR3 bases: TGTGCCAGCACTCGAGCAGGGGTCCGGAACACTGAAGCTTTCTTT. Protein product: CASTRAGVRNTEAFF.

The rearrangement links TRBV10-1 to TRBJ2-7, with 7 bases fitting TRBD1. CDR1 and CDR2 (germline): WNHNN, SYGVQD (reference sequence). J gave up 2 bases and V 8 bases, and 9 bases lay outside the gene matches. This CDR3 spans 14 amino acids. The CDR3 is CASERDRATYEQYF. The CDR3 nucleotides are TGCGCCAGCGAACGGGACAGAGCTACCTACGAGCAGTACTTC.

About this clonotype: Compared with germline, one end of the junction differs, possibly owing to a read error. This chain joins TRBV24-1 and TRBJ2-3; D is undetermined. From germline, CDR1 is KGHDR and CDR2 SFDVKD. The CDR3 runs 16 residues. As DNA, the CDR3 is TGTGCCACCAGTGATCGACAAAAATTCAGCACAGATGCGCAGTATTTT. Its translation is CATSDRQKFSTDAQYF.

This rearrangement joins TRBV10-3 to TRBJ2-2, with D perhaps given as TRBD1 or TRBD2 (5 bases each). Germline CDR1 ENHRY, CDR2 SYGVKD. V lost 8 bases, J lost 0 bases, and 13 bases lay in between. The CDR3 is 15 residues long. The CDR3 DNA follows: TGTGCCATCGGCGATGAGGGGACGAACACCGGGGAGCTGTTTTTT. Its protein is CAIGDEGTNTGELFF.

V usage is TRBV7-3 and J usage is TRBJ1-2, with TRBD1 matching over 8 bases. This CDR3 is 17 amino acids long. J lost 4 bases, V lost 2 bases, and 12 bases had no gene match. Germline assignment: CDR1 SGHTA and CDR2 FQGTGA. The CDR3 nucleotides read TGTGCCAGCAGCTTAGGGCCCGTGGACAGGGCGGGCTATGGCTACACCTTC. It encodes CASSLGPVDRAGYGYTF.

This clonotype was recorded many times. V usage is TRBV2 and J usage is TRBJ2-7; 9 bases line up with TRBD1. The CDR3 sequence is 18 residues long. Per germline, CDR1 SNHLY and CDR2 FYNNEI. After removal of 1 base from V and 0 bases from J, the junction contained 10 bases not matched to a gene. CDR3 protein: CASSEGGGTGLASYEQYF. The CDR3 region has the DNA TGTGCCAGCAGTGAAGGGGGGGGGACAGGGCTGGCCTCCTACGAGCAGTACTTC.

This clonotype showed up many times. The chain uses TRBV28 and TRBJ2-7, with 9 bases identical to TRBD1. J gave up 4 bases and V 2 bases, and 3 bases lay outside the gene matches. Germline values: CDR1 MDHEN, CDR2 SYDVKM. The CDR3 is 14 residues long. The CDR3 DNA reads TGTGCCAGCAGTTTAGGGACAGGGAAGTACGAGCAGTACTTC. Amino acid sequence: CASSLGTGKYEQYF.

V gene TRBV2 combines with J gene TRBJ1-5; D unresolved. CDR3 length: 13 residues. The V gene lost 2 bases and the J gene lost 4 bases, with 6 bases spanning the gap. Germline-derived CDR1 and CDR2 are SNHLY and FYNNEI. The CDR3 DNA sequence: TGTGCCAGCAGTGAATGGCAGAATCAGCCCCAGCATTTT. Amino acids: CASSEWQNQPQHF.

About this clonotype itself: Since a much larger clone is just one base distant, this may be a read error. V and J are TRBV7-9 and TRBJ2-2, with D perhaps matching TRBD2 (5 bases). The V end was cut by 5 bases, the J end by 4 bases, with 11 bases between. The CDR3 contains 14 residues. Germline V gene lookup returns CDR1 SEHNR and CDR2 FQNEAQ (reference sequence). CDR3: CASSRGPSTGELFF. The CDR3 coding sequence is TGTGCCAGCAGCCGCGGGCCGAGCACCGGGGAGCTGTTTTTT. Complete variable domain (other parts from reference TRBV7-9 and TRBJ2-2): DTGVSQNPRHKITKRGQNVTFRCDPISEHNRLYWYRQTLGQGPEFLTYFQNEAQLEKSRLLSDRFSAERPKGSFSTLEIQRTEQGDSAMYLCASSRGPSTGELFFGEGSRLTVL.

This clonotype was counted at least ten times. The chain carries TRBV20-1 and TRBJ1-2; D may be TRBD1 (5 bases). The V end was cut by 4 bases, the J end by 4 bases, with 19 bases between. There are 15 residues in the CDR3. Germline CDR1 is DFQATT and CDR2 is SNEGSKA (reference sequence). CDR3 sequence (DNA): TGCAGTGCTACAATCCCCCGGGGGGTGAGCTATGGCTACACCTTC. It codes for CSATIPRGVSYGYTF.

This clonotype came up a few times. The chain couples TRBV20-1 to TRBJ2-2; D unresolved. The CDR3 loop spans 11 amino acids. Germline values: CDR1 DFQATT, CDR2 SNEGSKA (reference sequence). V was clipped by 4 bases and J by 3 bases, with 3 bases between them. The CDR3, as DNA: TGCAGTGCTACCCACACCGGGGAGCTGTTTTTT. Encoded protein: CSATHTGELFF.

This clonotype was detected only once. J is TRBJ1-1 and V is TRBV7-3; D ambiguous. Trimming stripped 6 bases from V and 4 bases from J, with 18 bases between. The CDR3 is made up of 15 amino acids. Germline V gene lookup returns CDR1 SGHTA and CDR2 FQGTGA. CDR3 sequence: CASSRYPGEGTEAFF. CDR3 bases: TGTGCCAGCAGTCGATATCCGGGCGAAGGCACTGAAGCTTTCTTT.

This clonotype has a handful of counts. The rearrangement joins TRBV20-1 to TRBJ2-3; no clear D. V gave up 5 bases and J gave up 5 bases, with 14 bases separating them. This CDR3 has 13 residues. Germline CDR1 DFQATT, CDR2 SNEGSKA (reference sequence). The CDR3 coding sequence is TGCAGTGCTCTCCTAGGACGGTTAGATACGCAGTATTTT. Translation gives CSALLGRLDTQYF.

V usage is TRBV19 and J usage is TRBJ2-5, with 8 bases that match TRBD2. The DNA end lines up better with TRBJ2-7; the J call may be wrong. The CDR3 is made up of 12 amino acids. The germline V gene has CDR1 LNHDA and CDR2 SQIVND (reference sequence). The DNA of the CDR3 is TGTGCCAGCGGGGGGGCGCTCAACGAGCAGTACTTC. This gives the protein CASGGALNEQYF.

About this clonotype: This may be a read error: a much more frequent sequence differs by one nucleotide. The CDR3 nucleotides are TGTGACACCAGGCGGGGGGCGGAAGAGACCCAGTACTTC. Protein sequence: CDTRRGAEETQYF. The genes are TRBV15 and TRBJ2-5, with 8 bases fitting TRBD2. CDR1 is LNHNV, CDR2 YYDKDF, per germline (reference sequence). The CDR3 sequence is 13 residues long.

This clonotype was observed a handful of times. This chain links TRBV20-1 with TRBJ2-3; 10 nucleotides agree with TRBD1. Germline lookup yields CDR1 DFQATT and CDR2 SNEGSKA (reference sequence). This CDR3 contains 17 residues. Trimming cost V 0 bases and J 11 bases; bases outside gene matches: 17. The CDR3 here is CSARELRQGAMNNEQYF. As DNA, the CDR3 is TGCAGTGCTAGAGAACTCCGACAGGGGGCAATGAACAATGAGCAGTATTTT.

This clonotype was observed many times. The chain carries TRBV6-5 and TRBJ1-6, with D possibly TRBD1 on 5 matching bases. The germline V gene encodes CDR1 MNHEY and CDR2 SVGAGI. The CDR3 consists of 14 residues. V shed 6 bases and J shed 6 bases, with 12 bases lying between them. The CDR3 loop reads CASSPDSTNSPLHF. Written as DNA, the CDR3 is TGTGCCAGCAGCCCCGACAGTACTAATTCACCCCTCCACTTT.

V is TRBV2 and J is TRBJ2-7; possible D gene TRBD1, 7 bases. With the DNA end fitting TRBJ2-1 better, the J assignment may be wrong. The CDR3 totals 16 residues. The germline CDR1 and CDR2 sequences are SNHLY and FYNNEI. The CDR3 DNA sequence: TGTGCCAGCAGTCAGGCGGGGAAGGGGGCGGGGAATGAGCAGTTCTTC. Its translation is CASSQAGKGAGNEQFF.

The chain is built from TRBV9 and TRBJ1-1; D remains ambiguous. The CDR3 extends over 13 amino acids. CDR1 SGDLS and CDR2 YYNGEE come from the germline V gene. Between the trimmed V and J ends, which lost 2 bases and 3 bases, there was a span of 8 bases. This CDR3 reads CASSVAEYTEAFF. The CDR3 DNA is TGTGCCAGCAGCGTTGCCGAGTACACTGAAGCTTTCTTT. The full variable domain, its missing parts supplied by reference TRBV9 and TRBJ1-1, is DSGVTQTPKHLITATGQRVTLRCSPRSGDLSVYWYQQSLDQGLQFLIQYYNGEERAKGNILERFSAQQFPDLHSELNLSSLELGDSALYFCASSVAEYTEAFFGQGTRLTVV.